A single sample gave rise to the 26 T cell receptor beta chains below, sequenced in a study of Graves' ophthalmopathy and Graves' hyperthyroidism (dated by TCRdb to between 2018 and 2020). Instrument used: Illumina HiSeq 2000. TCR beta CDR3 regions were amplified from RNA transcripts for repertoire sequencing. HTBI primers and the Qiagen OneStep RT-PCR kit were used in a first-round RT-PCR, which was followed by a second-round multiplex PCR, size selection and purification. TCRdb took the public reads, trimmed them with fastp at Q25, ran MiXCR for clone calling and kept in-frame beta chains. Rows are combined by CDR3 protein, so each entry shows the most common genes and DNA. This sample is represented by 350,000 to 450,000 distinct CDR3 sequences; more than 20% of them were singletons. Roughly 3% of the sample belongs to the ten largest clones. The sequenced sample consisted of peripheral blood. The receptor source for this set is a woman between 18 and 29 years old with stable Graves' hyperthyroidism. Donor details come from another sample of the same person, matched by shared clones.

The chain has TRBV6-1 and TRBJ1-5; TRBD1 is a possible D gene (6 bases). Looked up from germline, CDR1 is MNHNS and CDR2 is SASEGT. This CDR3 has 13 amino acids. V lost 9 bases and J lost 1, with 10 bases in between. The CDR3 DNA follows: TGTGCCAGTCAGGGGTCGAGCAATCAGCCCCAGCATTTT. It yields the protein CASQGSSNQPQHF.

This clonotype was recorded many times. The chain links TRBV27 to TRBJ1-3; 9 nucleotides align to TRBD1. The germline CDR1 and CDR2 sequences are MNHEY and SMNVEV (reference sequence). The CDR3 extends over 15 amino acids. Trimming at V came to 4 bases and at J to 4 bases, leaving 5 bases not matched to a gene. CDR3 in amino acids: CASSSDRGRGNTIYF. In DNA form, the CDR3 reads TGTGCCAGCAGTTCTGACAGGGGGAGAGGAAACACCATATATTTT.

This clonotype was picked up many times. This chain joins TRBV7-3 and TRBJ2-3; D is perhaps TRBD2 (5 bases). This CDR3 has 16 residues. Germline CDR1 is SGHTA and CDR2 is FQGTGA. V lost 5 bases and J lost 0, with 15 bases in between. This CDR3 is CASSPWTQQSTDTQYF. The CDR3 DNA reads as TGTGCCAGCAGCCCGTGGACTCAACAGAGCACAGATACGCAGTATTTT.

The chain joins TRBV6-1 to TRBJ1-6; a weak D match, TRBD1 (5 bases). The V end was cut by 3 bases, the J end by 3 bases, with 9 bases between. The CDR3 length is 15 residues. Germline CDR1 and CDR2: MNHNS and SASEGT. In DNA form, the CDR3 reads TGTGCCAGCAGTGACGGACACTACTATAATTCACCCCTCCACTTT. This codes for CASSDGHYYNSPLHF.

This clonotype occurred many times. The chain employs TRBV2 and TRBJ1-5, with TRBD1 matching over 10 bases. Germline assignment: CDR1 SNHLY and CDR2 FYNNEI. The CDR3 loop spans 16 amino acids. Trimming removed 6 bases from V and 7 bases from J; junction bases left unmatched: 12. The CDR3 nucleotides are TGTGCCAGCAGGGAAACCGGGACAGGGGTCGGGCAGCCCCAGCATTTT. This encodes CASRETGTGVGQPQHF.

This clonotype was counted ten times or more. V gene TRBV20-1 combines with J gene TRBJ2-5; 10 bases map to TRBD2. The CDR3 is 14 amino acids. Germline V lookup: CDR1 DFQATT, CDR2 SNEGSKA (reference sequence). The CDR3 sequence: CSPTSGIMQETQYF. Here the CDR3 DNA reads TGCAGCCCTACTAGCGGGATCATGCAAGAGACCCAGTACTTC.

This clonotype was found many times. The chain links TRBV24-1 to TRBJ2-5, with no clear D. CDR3 length: 11 amino acids. V gave up 9 bases and J gave up 4 bases, with 8 bases separating them. The germline V gene has CDR1 KGHDR and CDR2 SFDVKD. This CDR3 reads CATASGETQYF. CDR3 in DNA: TGTGCCACCGCGTCGGGAGAGACCCAGTACTTC.

This clonotype occurred many times. J is TRBJ2-7 and V is TRBV28, with a weak D call TRBD2 (5 bases). Trimming took 3 bases from V and 0 from J, leaving 21 bases between them. The CDR3 loop spans 18 amino acids. The germline V gene has CDR1 MDHEN and CDR2 SYDVKM. CDR3 protein: CASSFTLTAEAYSYEQYF. DNA for the CDR3: TGTGCCAGCAGTTTTACCCTGACGGCGGAGGCCTACTCCTACGAGCAGTACTTC.

The chain carries TRBV20-1 and TRBJ2-5, with TRBD1 as a possible D gene (6 bases). Germline V gene sequence: CDR1 DFQATT, CDR2 SNEGSKA (reference sequence). The V gene lost 5 bases and the J gene lost 5 bases, with 9 bases spanning the gap. The CDR3 sequence is 11 residues long. The CDR3 is CSAPRGETQYF. The CDR3, as DNA: TGCAGTGCTCCTAGGGGGGAGACCCAGTACTTC.

This clonotype was found many times. The chain combines TRBV2 with TRBJ1-6; unclear D gene. The CDR3 runs 14 residues. V was shortened by 0 bases and J by 6 bases, with 6 bases between the two germline ends. CDR1 and CDR2 from the germline V gene are SNHLY and FYNNEI. CDR3 in DNA: TGTGCCAGCAGTGAAGCGGTGGGTAATTCACCCCTCCACTTT. This encodes CASSEAVGNSPLHF.

In its sample, this clonotype was seen many times. The rearrangement joins TRBV30 to TRBJ1-2; the D is unclear. The CDR3 sequence is 12 residues long. V lost 5 bases, J lost 5 bases, and 12 bases lay in between. The germline CDR1 and CDR2 sequences are GTSNPN and SVGIG (reference sequence). The CDR3 bases are TGTGCCTGGGGACCGAAAAGATATGGCTACACCTTC. This encodes CAWGPKRYGYTF.

With regard to this clonotype: Because it lacks the conserved phenylalanine or tryptophan at the end, this CDR3 is likely a read error. No DNA is shown, since the ends of the CDR3 on it are uncertain; the CDR3 is the one TCRdb lists. The chain carries TRBV27 and TRBJ2-2; the table's D gene call, TRBD2, was not cross checked with the DNA. Germline V gene sequence: CDR1 MNHEY, CDR2 SMNVEV (reference sequence). The length of the CDR3 is 17 amino acids, counting both ends. The chain's CDR3 is CASSLYPELAGTGELLL.

In this sample, this clonotype turned up many times. The genes are TRBV11-2 and TRBJ2-2; D gene uncertain. V was shortened by 1 base and J by 3 bases, with 12 bases between the two germline ends. CDR3 length equals 16 residues. Germline V CDR1 and CDR2: SGHAT, FQNNGV. CDR3 in amino acids: CASSLGQIVYTGELFF. In DNA, the CDR3 is TGTGCCAGCAGCTTAGGTCAGATCGTATACACCGGGGAGCTGTTTTTT.

This clonotype showed up many times. The genes are TRBV9 and TRBJ2-7, with TRBD1 matching over 9 bases. The J segment lost 2 bases and the V segment lost 4 bases, leaving 4 bases of the junction unmatched. Germline V gene sequence: CDR1 SGDLS, CDR2 YYNGEE. The CDR3 has 14 residues. DNA of the CDR3: TGTGCCAGCAGCCTCCGGGACAGGGCCTACGAGCAGTACTTC. Its translation: CASSLRDRAYEQYF.

This clonotype has a count of ten or more. The chain uses TRBV30 and TRBJ1-2, with D perhaps matching TRBD1 (5 bases). Trimming took off 3 bases at V and 1 base at J, with 15 bases between the two ends. The CDR3 has 15 amino acids. In germline, CDR1 is GTSNPN, CDR2 SVGIG (reference sequence). CDR3 nucleotide sequence: TGTGCCTGGAGCCGGGACCCCAGAATTAACTATGGCTACACCTTC. Protein: CAWSRDPRINYGYTF.

This clonotype was seen a handful of times. CDR3 nucleotide sequence: TGTGCCAGCAGTTGGGACCAAGAGACCCAGTACTTC. Translating it yields CASSWDQETQYF. The rearrangement joins TRBV7-2 to TRBJ2-5; D gene uncertain. The V gene's germline CDR1 is SGHTA and CDR2 FQGNSA. V was shortened by 6 bases and J by 0 bases, with 5 bases between the two germline ends. This CDR3 has 12 amino acids.

The V and J genes are TRBV11-2 and TRBJ2-5, with TRBD2 matching over 10 bases. The CDR3 contains 15 residues. V dropped 3 bases and J dropped 5; count of bases not matched to a gene: 6. Germline assignment: CDR1 SGHAT and CDR2 FQNNGV. The CDR3 loop is CASSFQAGGRETQYF. The CDR3 DNA sequence: TGTGCCAGCAGCTTTCAAGCGGGGGGGCGGGAGACCCAGTACTTC.

V gene TRBV10-3 combines with J gene TRBJ2-5; 7 nucleotides agree with TRBD1. Germline CDR1 and CDR2: ENHRY and SYGVKD. V lost 5 bases to trimming and J lost 5 bases; unmatched junction nucleotides: 8. CDR3 length: 14 residues. The CDR3 loop reads CAISSTGVRETQYF. The CDR3 region has the DNA TGTGCCATCAGTAGCACAGGGGTAAGGGAGACCCAGTACTTC.

V usage is TRBV6-5 and J usage is TRBJ1-5, with 8 nucleotides matching TRBD1. V was clipped by 2 bases and J by 4 bases; unmatched bases: 7. The CDR3 runs 16 residues. The germline CDR1 and CDR2 sequences are MNHEY and SVGAGI. The CDR3 DNA follows: TGTGCCAGCAGTTACGAGACAGGGGCCGTGAATCAGCCCCAGCATTTT. This translates into CASSYETGAVNQPQHF.

A few counts support this clonotype. The chain carries TRBV30 and TRBJ2-7; 9 nucleotides align to TRBD1. The germline CDR1 and CDR2 sequences are GTSNPN and SVGIG (reference sequence). The CDR3 runs to 13 residues. V gave up 2 bases and J gave up 2 bases; unmatched junction bases: 1. CDR3 protein: CAWSWTGAYEQYF. The CDR3 DNA reads TGTGCCTGGAGTTGGACAGGGGCCTACGAGCAGTACTTC.

This clonotype occurred many times. The chain joins TRBV30 to TRBJ1-2; D is uncertain. This CDR3 region has 14 residues. Germline V gene lookup returns CDR1 GTSNPN and CDR2 SVGIG (reference sequence). The V and J ends lost 4 bases and 3 bases respectively, with 15 bases between them. CDR3 DNA sequence: TGTGCCTGGACCGGTCGGGCAAGGGACTATGGCTACACCTTC. Translated: CAWTGRARDYGYTF.

This clonotype came up many times. This chain joins TRBV20-1 and TRBJ2-4; 9 nucleotides line up with TRBD2. V was pared by 0 bases and J by 8 bases, with 8 bases of the junction left unmatched. There are 15 residues in the CDR3. Per germline, CDR1 DFQATT and CDR2 SNEGSKA (reference sequence). CDR3 bases: TGCAGTGCTAGAGATTGGTCAGCGGGAGGACACATTCAGTACTTC. It yields the protein CSARDWSAGGHIQYF.

There are many counts of this clonotype. V is TRBV12-3 or TRBV12-4 and J is TRBJ2-5; 9 nucleotides match TRBD1. The CDR3 extends over 15 amino acids. J lost 5 bases, V lost 6 bases, and 10 bases had no gene match. The CDR3 reads CASSRDRAEGETQYF. CDR3 bases: TGTGCCAGCAGCCGGGACAGGGCCGAGGGGGAGACCCAGTACTTC.

This clonotype was recorded many times. The V gene is TRBV27, the J gene TRBJ1-1; D not resolved. The CDR3 has 14 residues. Germline lookup yields CDR1 MNHEY and CDR2 SMNVEV (reference sequence). Between the trimmed V and J ends, which lost 2 bases and 3 bases, there was a span of 10 bases. The CDR3 bases are TGTGCCAGCAGTTTAGGCAGGCGCCACACTGAAGCTTTCTTT. It codes for CASSLGRRHTEAFF.

This clonotype was seen many times. V is TRBV12-3 or TRBV12-4 and J is TRBJ2-7; no reliable D call. The V end lost 2 bases, the J end lost 5 bases, and 7 bases lay between the germline ends. There are 12 residues in the CDR3. The DNA for the CDR3 is TGTGCCAGCAGTTTACAGTTTAACGAGCAGTACTTC. Amino acids: CASSLQFNEQYF.

At least ten counts were recorded for this clonotype. This chain uses TRBV20-1 with TRBJ2-7; D is possibly TRBD2 (6 bases). This CDR3 is built from 14 residues. The germline CDR1 and CDR2 sequences are DFQATT and SNEGSKA (reference sequence). V lost 3 bases, J lost 3 bases, and 15 bases lay in between. CDR3 protein: CSARELRDHYEQYF. The CDR3 nucleotides read TGCAGTGCTAGGGAACTGCGGGATCACTACGAGCAGTACTTC.